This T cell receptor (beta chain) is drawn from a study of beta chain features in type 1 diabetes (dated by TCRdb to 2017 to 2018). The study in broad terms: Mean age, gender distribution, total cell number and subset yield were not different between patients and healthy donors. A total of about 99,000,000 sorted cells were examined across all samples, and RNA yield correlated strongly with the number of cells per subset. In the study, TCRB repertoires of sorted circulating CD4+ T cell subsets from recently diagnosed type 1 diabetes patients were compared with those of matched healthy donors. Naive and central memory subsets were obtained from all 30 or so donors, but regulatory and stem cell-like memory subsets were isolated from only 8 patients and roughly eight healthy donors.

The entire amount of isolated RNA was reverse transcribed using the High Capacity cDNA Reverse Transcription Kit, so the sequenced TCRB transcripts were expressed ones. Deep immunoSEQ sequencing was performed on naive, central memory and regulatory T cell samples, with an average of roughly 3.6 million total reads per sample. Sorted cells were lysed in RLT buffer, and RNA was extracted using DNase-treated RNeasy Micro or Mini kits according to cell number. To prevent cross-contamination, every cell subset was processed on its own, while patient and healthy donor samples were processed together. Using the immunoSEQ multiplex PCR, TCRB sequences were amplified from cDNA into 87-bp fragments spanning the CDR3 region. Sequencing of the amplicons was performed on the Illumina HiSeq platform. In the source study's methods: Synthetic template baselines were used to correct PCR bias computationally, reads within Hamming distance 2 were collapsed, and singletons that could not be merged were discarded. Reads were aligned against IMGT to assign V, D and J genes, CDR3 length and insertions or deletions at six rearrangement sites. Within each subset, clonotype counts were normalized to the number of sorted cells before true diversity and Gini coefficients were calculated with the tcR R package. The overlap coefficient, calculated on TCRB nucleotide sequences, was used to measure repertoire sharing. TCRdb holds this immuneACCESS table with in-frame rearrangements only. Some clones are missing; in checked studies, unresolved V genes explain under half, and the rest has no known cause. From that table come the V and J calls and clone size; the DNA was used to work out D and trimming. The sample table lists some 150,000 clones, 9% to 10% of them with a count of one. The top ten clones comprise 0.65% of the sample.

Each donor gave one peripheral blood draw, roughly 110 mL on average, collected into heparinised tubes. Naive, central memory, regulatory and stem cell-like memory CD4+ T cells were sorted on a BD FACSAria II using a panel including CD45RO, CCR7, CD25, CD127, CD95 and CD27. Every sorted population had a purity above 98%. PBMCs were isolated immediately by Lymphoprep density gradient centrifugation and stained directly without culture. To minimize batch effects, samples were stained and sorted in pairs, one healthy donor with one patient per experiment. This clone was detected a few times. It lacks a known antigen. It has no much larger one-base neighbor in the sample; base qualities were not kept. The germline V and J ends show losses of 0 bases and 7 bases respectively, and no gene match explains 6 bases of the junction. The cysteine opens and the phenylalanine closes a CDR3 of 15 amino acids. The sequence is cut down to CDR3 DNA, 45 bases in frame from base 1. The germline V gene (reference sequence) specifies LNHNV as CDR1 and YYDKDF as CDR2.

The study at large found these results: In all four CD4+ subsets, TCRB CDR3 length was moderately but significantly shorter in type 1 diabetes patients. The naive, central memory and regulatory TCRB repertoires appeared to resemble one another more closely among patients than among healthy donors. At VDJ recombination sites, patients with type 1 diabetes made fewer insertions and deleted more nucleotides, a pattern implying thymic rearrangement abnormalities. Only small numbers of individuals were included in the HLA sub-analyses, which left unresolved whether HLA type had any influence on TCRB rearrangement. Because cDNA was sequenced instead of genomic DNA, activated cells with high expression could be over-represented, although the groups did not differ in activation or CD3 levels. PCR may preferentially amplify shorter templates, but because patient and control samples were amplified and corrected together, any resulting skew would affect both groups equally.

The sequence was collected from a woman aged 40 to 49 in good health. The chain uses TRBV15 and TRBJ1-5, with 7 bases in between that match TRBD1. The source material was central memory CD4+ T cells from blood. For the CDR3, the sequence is CATSRDPTTGQPQHF. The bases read TGTGCCACCAGCAGAGATCCCACGACAGGGCAGCCCCAGCATTTT.